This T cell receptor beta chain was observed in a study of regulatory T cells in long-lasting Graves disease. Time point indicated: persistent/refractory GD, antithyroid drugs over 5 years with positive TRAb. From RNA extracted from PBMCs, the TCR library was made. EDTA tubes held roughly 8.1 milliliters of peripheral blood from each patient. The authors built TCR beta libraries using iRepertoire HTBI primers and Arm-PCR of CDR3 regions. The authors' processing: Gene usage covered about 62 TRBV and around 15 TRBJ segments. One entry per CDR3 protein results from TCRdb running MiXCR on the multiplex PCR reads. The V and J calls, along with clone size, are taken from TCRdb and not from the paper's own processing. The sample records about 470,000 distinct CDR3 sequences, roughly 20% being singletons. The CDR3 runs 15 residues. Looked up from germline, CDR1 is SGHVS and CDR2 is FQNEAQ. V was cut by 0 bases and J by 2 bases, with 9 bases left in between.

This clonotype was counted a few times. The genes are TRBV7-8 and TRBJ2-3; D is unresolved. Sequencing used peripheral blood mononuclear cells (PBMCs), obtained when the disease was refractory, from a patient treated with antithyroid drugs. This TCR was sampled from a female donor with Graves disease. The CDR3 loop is CASSLAELVTDTQYF. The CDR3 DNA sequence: TGTGCCAGCAGCTTAGCCGAGCTAGTCACAGATACGCAGTATTTT. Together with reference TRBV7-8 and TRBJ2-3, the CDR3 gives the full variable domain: GAGVSQSPRYKVAKRGQDVALRCDPISGHVSLFWYQQALGQGPEFLTYFQNEAQLDKSGLPSDRFFAERPEGSVSTLKIQRTQQEDSAVYLCASSLAELVTDTQYFGPGTRLTVL.